There are a few counts of the clone carrying this T cell receptor beta chain. The germline gives CDR1 SGHRS, CDR2 YFSETQ. CDR3 size: 13 residues. V was cut by 7 bases and J by 1 base, with 11 bases left in between. Researchers amplified the TCR beta CDR3 regions from RNA transcripts. HTBI primers were employed in a first-round RT-PCR of the TCR CDR3. TCRdb reprocessed the multiplex PCR reads with MiXCR, giving one entry per CDR3 protein. The sample includes over 500,000 distinct CDR3 sequences, roughly 45% of them seen just once. This record belongs to a study of T cells in Graves' hyperthyroidism and ophthalmopathy.

The chain employs TRBV5-1 and TRBJ1-1; possibly TRBD1 for D (6 bases). This TCR was sampled from an adult woman with Graves' disease, either hyperthyroidism or ophthalmopathy (not recorded which). The sample consisted of peripheral blood or thyroid tissue (not recorded which). The CDR3 region has the DNA TGCGCCAGCGGGGGACAAACGAACACTGAAGCTTTCTTT. This gives the protein CASGGQTNTEAFF.